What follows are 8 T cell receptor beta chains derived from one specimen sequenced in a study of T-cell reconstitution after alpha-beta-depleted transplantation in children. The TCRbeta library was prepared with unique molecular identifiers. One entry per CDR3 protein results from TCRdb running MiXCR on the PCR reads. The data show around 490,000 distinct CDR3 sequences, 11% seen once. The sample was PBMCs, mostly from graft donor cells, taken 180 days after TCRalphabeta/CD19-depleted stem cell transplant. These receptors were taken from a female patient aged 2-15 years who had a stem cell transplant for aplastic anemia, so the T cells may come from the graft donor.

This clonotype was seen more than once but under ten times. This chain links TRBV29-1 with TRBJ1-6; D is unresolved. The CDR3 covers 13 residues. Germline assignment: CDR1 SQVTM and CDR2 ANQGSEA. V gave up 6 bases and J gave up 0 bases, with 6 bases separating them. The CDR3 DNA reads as TGCAGCGTCGGCGACTCCTATAATTCACCCCTCCACTTT. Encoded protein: CSVGDSYNSPLHF.

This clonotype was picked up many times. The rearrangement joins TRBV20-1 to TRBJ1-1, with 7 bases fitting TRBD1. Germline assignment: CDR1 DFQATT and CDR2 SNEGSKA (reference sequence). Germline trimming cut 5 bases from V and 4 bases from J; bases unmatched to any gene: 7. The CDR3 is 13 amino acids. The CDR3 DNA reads TGCAGTGCTTCAACGACAGGGACCACTGAAGCTTTCTTT. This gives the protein CSASTTGTTEAFF.

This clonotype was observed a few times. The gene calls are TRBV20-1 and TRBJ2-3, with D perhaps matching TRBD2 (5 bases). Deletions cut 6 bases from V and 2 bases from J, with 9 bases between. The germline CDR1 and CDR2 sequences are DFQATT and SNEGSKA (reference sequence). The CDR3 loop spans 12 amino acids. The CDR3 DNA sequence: TGCAGTGCGCCAGCGGACACAGATACGCAGTATTTT. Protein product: CSAPADTDTQYF.

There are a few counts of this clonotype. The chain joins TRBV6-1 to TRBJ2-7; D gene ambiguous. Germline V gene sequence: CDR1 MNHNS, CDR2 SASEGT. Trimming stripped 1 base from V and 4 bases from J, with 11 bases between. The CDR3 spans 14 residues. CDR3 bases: TGTGCCAGCAGTGAAGGTTCATGGGATTACGAGCAGTACTTC. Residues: CASSEGSWDYEQYF.

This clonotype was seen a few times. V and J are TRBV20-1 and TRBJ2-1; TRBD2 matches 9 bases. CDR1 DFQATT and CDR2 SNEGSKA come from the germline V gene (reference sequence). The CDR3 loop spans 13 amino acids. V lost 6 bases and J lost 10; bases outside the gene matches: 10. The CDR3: CSALRTSVGEQFF. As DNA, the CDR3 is TGCAGTGCCCTGAGGACTAGCGTAGGGGAGCAGTTCTTC.

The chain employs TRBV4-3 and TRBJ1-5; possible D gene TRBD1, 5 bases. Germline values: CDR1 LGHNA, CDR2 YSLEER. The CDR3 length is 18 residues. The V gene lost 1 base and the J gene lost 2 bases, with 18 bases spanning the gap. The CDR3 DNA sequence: TGCGCCAGCAGCCAAGTTCCCCCCCGCAGGGTCGGCAATCAGCCCCAGCATTTT. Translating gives CASSQVPPRRVGNQPQHF.

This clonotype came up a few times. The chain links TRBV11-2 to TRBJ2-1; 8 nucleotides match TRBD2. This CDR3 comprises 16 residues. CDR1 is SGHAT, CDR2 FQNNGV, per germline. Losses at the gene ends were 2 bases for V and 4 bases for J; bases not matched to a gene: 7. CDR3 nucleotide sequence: TGTGCCAGCAGCTTAAACAGCGGGAGACGTTACAATGAGCAGTTCTTC. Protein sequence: CASSLNSGRRYNEQFF.

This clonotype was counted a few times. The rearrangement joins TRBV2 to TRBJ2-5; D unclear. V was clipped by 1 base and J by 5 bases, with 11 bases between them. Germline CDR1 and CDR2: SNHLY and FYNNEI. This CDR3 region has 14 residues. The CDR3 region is CASSEGRLGETQYF. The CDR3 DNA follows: TGTGCCAGCAGTGAAGGCAGGCTAGGGGAGACCCAGTACTTC.